This record concerns one TCR beta chain sequence. The V segment lost 4 bases and the J segment 4 bases; nucleotides outside the gene matches: 8. This CDR3 is 15 amino acids long. Germline values: CDR1 ENHRY, CDR2 SYGVKD. The PCR used 60 Vbeta and 13 Jbeta primers. Sequencing used immunoSEQ multiplex PCR; TCRdb keeps in-frame clones, though not all of them. The table lists about 160,000 clones, 80% to 90% of them singletons. These data belong to a study of cytomegalovirus exposure and HLA in healthy donors. The source material was PBMCs. The gene calls are TRBV10-3 and TRBJ2-3, with 7 bases fitting TRBD1. The clonotype comes from a woman in her late teens or twenties in good health and CMV-seronegative. The CDR3 nucleotides are TGTGCCATCAGTGGGACAGGCCAAGCGTCAGATACGCAGTATTTT. Translation gives CAISGTGQASDTQYF.